This T cell receptor beta chain derives from a study of T cell repertoires in cytomegalovirus infection. TCRdb called the reads again in MiXCR, with one record for every CDR3 protein. In the table there are roughly 130,000 distinct CDR3 sequences, roughly 9% of which are singletons. Study findings and constraints: HLA-C-restricted CMV clonotypes gave the most frequent clonotype in two of eight donors. Carriers of CMV and the relevant HLA type were discriminated by public TCR beta frequency.

This CDR3 contains 15 residues. The germline V gene has CDR1 SGHTA and CDR2 FQGNSA. The ends lost 1 base at V and 4 bases at J; junction bases unmatched: 5. This clonotype came up many times. Antigen unknown. This receptor was identified in a human donor in good health (CMV status not recorded). Some clones in this sample may be carry-over from other donors' samples. The sequencing sample was made of PBMCs. The chain uses TRBV7-2 and TRBJ2-3, with 7 bases that match TRBD2. CDR3 nucleotide sequence: TGTGCCAGCAGCTTAGGCGGTGGGGGGGCAGATACGCAGTATTTT. Its protein is CASSLGGGGADTQYF.